The source of this TCR beta chain is a study of identical twins. TCRdb redid the calling of the 5' RACE reads with MiXCR, one entry per CDR3 protein. The table has 250,000 or so distinct CDR3 sequences, 5.5% to 7% seen once; the top ten hold around 3.4%. This CDR3 region has 14 residues. Germline values: CDR1 MGHDK, CDR2 SYGVNS. With 6 bases clipped from V and 0 bases from J, the junction kept 4 bases outside the gene matches. The sample was also reused in another study, on yellow fever vaccine responses in identical twins.

Material for sequencing was memory (CD45RO+) T cells sorted from blood. J is TRBJ1-1 and V is TRBV25-1, with TRBD1 matching 7 bases. This clonotype originated in a woman aged 18-35 years in good health. The CDR3, as DNA: TGTGCCAGCAGACCCGGGACAGTGAACACTGAAGCTTTCTTT. As protein: CASRPGTVNTEAFF. The entire variable domain, with the rest obtained from reference TRBV25-1 and TRBJ1-1, is as follows: EADIYQTPRYLVIGTGKKITLECSQTMGHDKMYWYQQDPGMELHLIHYSYGVNSTEKGDLSSESTVSRIRTEHFPLTLESARPSHTSQYLCASRPGTVNTEAFFGQGTRLTVV.